These 22 T cell receptor beta chains share one sample of origin, sequenced in a study of PD-1 blockade in classical Hodgkin lymphoma. Patients all relapsed after autologous stem cell transplantation, and there was variation in brentuximab vedotin exposure. The table came from immunoSEQ multiplex PCR; TCRdb's copy has only in-frame clones and leaves some out. The top ten clones hold under 8.5% of a sample with about 100,000 clones, 85% to 90% of them seen once. The sample in question was peripheral blood mononuclear cells (PBMCs), obtained before the second cycle of nivolumab. The receptors here all came from a human donor with classical Hodgkin lymphoma.

This clone has only one observation. V gene TRBV7-9 combines with J gene TRBJ1-4; D uncertain. Germline V lookup: CDR1 SEHNR, CDR2 FQNEAQ (reference sequence). The V gene lost 5 bases and the J gene lost 5 bases, with 12 bases spanning the gap. The CDR3 extends over 14 amino acids. The chain's CDR3 is CASSHDVPNEKLFF. The DNA for the CDR3 is TGTGCCAGCAGCCACGACGTCCCCAATGAAAAACTGTTTTTT.

The rearrangement links TRBV14 to TRBJ2-2; possible D gene TRBD1, 6 bases. This CDR3 is built from 17 residues. V shed 2 bases and J shed 3 bases, with 16 bases lying between them. Germline lookup yields CDR1 SGHDN and CDR2 FVKESK. CDR3 in DNA: TGTGCCAGCAGCCAACCCCTGACAGGAGACGACACCGGGGAGCTGTTTTTT. Translation gives CASSQPLTGDDTGELFF.

This clone was detected only a few times. The chain recombines TRBV6-5 with TRBJ1-5; tentative D call: TRBD1 (6 bases). Germline V gene sequence: CDR1 MNHEY, CDR2 SVGAGI. The CDR3 runs 13 residues. V was clipped by 6 bases and J by 6 bases, with 12 bases between them. The CDR3 sequence: CASSLSTGQPQHF. In DNA, the CDR3 is TGTGCCAGCAGCTTATCGACAGGTCAGCCCCAGCATTTT.

The chain combines TRBV5-1 with TRBJ2-7, with 10 bases matching TRBD1. Germline loops: CDR1 SGHRS, CDR2 YFSETQ. This CDR3 region has 18 residues. J gave up 0 bases and V 0 bases, and 9 bases lay outside the gene matches. CDR3 nucleotides: TGCGCCAGCAGCTTGGGGGACAGGGGACAACTATACTCCTACGAGCAGTACTTC. Encoded protein: CASSLGDRGQLYSYEQYF.

The chain recombines TRBV6-4 with TRBJ2-2, with D tentatively TRBD1 (5 bases). This CDR3 comprises 16 residues. Trimming removed 3 bases at V and 4 bases at J, with 15 bases between. Germline V gene sequence: CDR1 MRHNA, CDR2 SNTAGT. In DNA, the CDR3 is TGTGCCAGCAGTGAGCACCCAGGGTCGGGCACCGGGGAGCTGTTTTTT. The encoded protein is CASSEHPGSGTGELFF.

The chain links TRBV21-1 to TRBJ2-7. TRBV21-1 is a pseudogene. The CDR3 has 15 residues. The CDR3 DNA reads TGTGCCAGCAGCAAGCTAAGCCGCAGCTCCTACGAGCAGTACTTC. This encodes CASSKLSRSSYEQYF.

The rearrangement links TRBV27 to TRBJ2-7; D gene uncertain. CDR3 length equals 15 residues. V was pared by 6 bases and J by 0 bases, with 15 bases between. Germline V lookup: CDR1 MNHEY, CDR2 SMNVEV (reference sequence). The CDR3 spells CASSPFPQDSYEQYF. The CDR3 DNA follows: TGTGCCAGCAGCCCGTTCCCGCAGGACTCCTACGAGCAGTACTTC.

The J gene is TRBJ2-5, the V gene TRBV9, with a possible D match to TRBD2 (5 bases). This CDR3 region has 14 residues. The germline gives CDR1 SGDLS, CDR2 YYNGEE. Trimming took 0 bases from V and 4 from J, leaving 10 bases between them. The DNA of the CDR3 is TGTGCCAGCAGCGTAGACGATCGGGGAGAGACCCAGTACTTC. Protein: CASSVDDRGETQYF.

The V and J genes are TRBV10-3 and TRBJ2-3, with D possibly matching TRBD1 (7 bases). CDR3 size: 15 residues. Germline V gene sequence: CDR1 ENHRY, CDR2 SYGVKD. V was clipped by 6 bases and J by 2 bases, with 15 bases between them. CDR3 region: CAIRDQGGHTDTQYF. The CDR3 DNA sequence: TGTGCCATCAGGGACCAGGGGGGCCACACAGATACGCAGTATTTT.

The rearrangement uses TRBV9 and TRBJ1-2; no firm D call. Germline CDR1 SGDLS, CDR2 YYNGEE. This CDR3 is built from 16 residues. Trimming took off 3 bases at V and 0 bases at J, with 15 bases between the two ends. CDR3 bases: TGTGCCAGCAGCGAGAGGGAGGGAGTCACTAACTATGGCTACACCTTC. Residues: CASSEREGVTNYGYTF.

This chain uses TRBV7-2 with TRBJ2-2; D might be TRBD2 (6 bases). V gave up 5 bases and J gave up 6 bases, with 19 bases separating them. Germline V gene sequence: CDR1 SGHTA, CDR2 FQGNSA. This CDR3 spans 16 amino acids. This CDR3 reads CASSRAGLALAGELFF. CDR3 coding DNA: TGTGCCAGCAGCCGTGCGGGACTCGCTCTCGCCGGGGAGCTGTTTTTT.

This clone is a singleton in its sample. This rearrangement joins TRBV19 to TRBJ2-3; D call uncertain. Germline CDR1 and CDR2: LNHDA and SQIVND (reference sequence). Trimming took 7 bases from V and 0 from J, leaving 11 bases between them. This CDR3 comprises 14 residues. CDR3 in amino acids: CASTSLGSTDTQYF. The CDR3 nucleotides read TGTGCCAGTACCTCGCTAGGGAGCACAGATACGCAGTATTTT.

CDR3 amino acids: CASSFRAGSYNEQFF. The CDR3 DNA follows: TGCGCCAGCAGCTTCCGGGCAGGGTCCTACAATGAGCAGTTCTTC. This chain connects TRBV5-1 to TRBJ2-1, with TRBD1 as a possible D gene (5 bases). Trimming cost V 2 bases and J 1 base, with 10 bases left between them. The CDR3 extends over 15 amino acids. CDR1 and CDR2 (germline): SGHRS, YFSETQ.

The rearrangement uses TRBV6-5 and TRBJ2-3; D is undetermined. The germline V and J ends were trimmed by 2 bases and 0 bases, with 6 bases remaining between them. Germline lookup yields CDR1 MNHEY and CDR2 SVGAGI. The CDR3 runs 14 residues. The CDR3 DNA sequence: TGTGCCAGCAGTTACGGTCCCAGCACAGATACGCAGTATTTT. Its protein product is CASSYGPSTDTQYF.

The chain has TRBV28 and TRBJ2-1; 8 bases are a match to TRBD1. This CDR3 contains 19 residues. Looked up from germline, CDR1 is MDHEN and CDR2 is SYDVKM. V trimming: 6 bases; J trimming: 4 bases; junction bases outside the gene matches: 20. CDR3 nucleotides: TGTGCCAGCAGGACGCGAAGGCAGGGGGCGACGGGGTTTTACAATGAGCAGTTCTTC. This encodes CASRTRRQGATGFYNEQFF.

In its sample, this clone was seen once. V and J are TRBV14 and TRBJ1-5; possible D gene TRBD1, 5 bases. V shed 1 base and J shed 6 bases, with 7 bases lying between them. The length of the CDR3 is 13 residues. Looked up from germline, CDR1 is SGHDN and CDR2 is FVKESK. The CDR3 bases are TGTGCCAGCAGCCAAGCGGGGGGTCAGCCCCAGCATTTT. It encodes CASSQAGGQPQHF. Filled out from reference TRBV14 and TRBJ1-5, the complete variable domain reads EAGVTQFPSHSVIEKGQTVTLRCDPISGHDNLYWYRRVMGKEIKFLLHFVKESKQDESGMPNNRFLAERTGGTYSTLKVQPAELEDSGVYFCASSQAGGQPQHFGDGTRLSIL.

The V and J genes are TRBV2 and TRBJ1-2; D is uncertain. Trimming took off 3 bases at V and 7 bases at J, with 9 bases between the two ends. Germline values: CDR1 SNHLY, CDR2 FYNNEI. This CDR3 has 12 amino acids. The CDR3, as DNA: TGTGCCAGCAGTGACTCAGCTGGTGGCTACACCTTC. The encoded protein is CASSDSAGGYTF.

The chain carries TRBV7-9 and TRBJ1-2, with D perhaps TRBD1 (6 bases). The CDR3 is 14 residues long. Between the trimmed V and J ends, which lost 6 bases and 8 bases, there was a span of 19 bases. Germline assignment: CDR1 SEHNR and CDR2 FQNEAQ (reference sequence). CDR3 in DNA: TGTGCCAGCAGAACCCCCGGGAGGGGGAGCGGCTACACCTTC. Encoded protein: CASRTPGRGSGYTF. Variable domain in full (rest from reference TRBV7-9 and TRBJ1-2): DTGVSQNPRHKITKRGQNVTFRCDPISEHNRLYWYRQTLGQGPEFLTYFQNEAQLEKSRLLSDRFSAERPKGSFSTLEIQRTEQGDSAMYLCASRTPGRGSGYTFGSGTRLTVV.

The genes are TRBV7-9 and TRBJ1-2; D gene ambiguous. Germline-derived CDR1 and CDR2 are SEHNR and FQNEAQ (reference sequence). The CDR3 runs 14 residues. The V gene lost 2 bases and the J gene lost 3 bases, with 10 bases spanning the gap. The CDR3 DNA sequence: TGTGCCAGCAGCTTAACCGGAGACCACTATGGCTACACCTTC. Its translation: CASSLTGDHYGYTF.

This chain uses TRBV6-5 with TRBJ2-7; a possible D gene is TRBD2 (5 bases). The CDR3 consists of 14 residues. Germline V CDR1 and CDR2: MNHEY, SVGAGI. Trimming removed 7 bases from V and 2 bases from J, with 15 bases in between. CDR3 coding DNA: TGTGCCAGCAAGGTGACGGGGTGGCCCTACGAGCAGTACTTC. Translating gives CASKVTGWPYEQYF.

The rearrangement joins TRBV7-2 to TRBJ2-3, with D perhaps matching TRBD2 (7 bases). Trimming took off 0 bases at V and 0 bases at J, with 13 bases between the two ends. The germline CDR1 and CDR2 sequences are SGHTA and FQGNSA. This CDR3 is built from 17 residues. The DNA for the CDR3 is TGTGCCAGCAGCTTAGCGCGTGGGGGGGCCAGCACAGATACGCAGTATTTT. Residues: CASSLARGGASTDTQYF. Together with reference TRBV7-2 and TRBJ2-3, the CDR3 gives the full variable domain: GAGVSQSPSNKVTEKGKDVELRCDPISGHTALYWYRQSLGQGLEFLIYFQGNSAPDKSGLPSDRFSAERTGGSVSTLTIQRTQQEDSAVYLCASSLARGGASTDTQYFGPGTRLTVL.

This chain uses TRBV19 with TRBJ2-1; D not resolved. The V end was cut by 3 bases, the J end by 6 bases, with 12 bases between. This CDR3 spans 14 amino acids. Germline values: CDR1 LNHDA, CDR2 SQIVND (reference sequence). CDR3 nucleotide sequence: TGTGCCAGTAGTATTCGAGGTTTCGGCAATGAGCAGTTCTTC. Translation: CASSIRGFGNEQFF.